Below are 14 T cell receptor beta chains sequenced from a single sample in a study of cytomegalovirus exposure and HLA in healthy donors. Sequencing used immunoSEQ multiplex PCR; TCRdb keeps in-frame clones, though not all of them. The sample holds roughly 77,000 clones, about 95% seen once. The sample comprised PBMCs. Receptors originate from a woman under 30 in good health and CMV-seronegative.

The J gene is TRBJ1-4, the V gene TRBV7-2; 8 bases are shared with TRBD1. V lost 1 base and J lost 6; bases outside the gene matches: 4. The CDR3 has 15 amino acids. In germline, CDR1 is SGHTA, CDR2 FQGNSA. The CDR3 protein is CASSLDGQGHEKLFF. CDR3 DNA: TGTGCCAGCAGCTTAGACGGACAGGGTCATGAAAAACTGTTTTTT. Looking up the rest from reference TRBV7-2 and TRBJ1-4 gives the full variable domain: GAGVSQSPSNKVTEKGKDVELRCDPISGHTALYWYRQSLGQGLEFLIYFQGNSAPDKSGLPSDRFSAERTGGSVSTLTIQRTQQEDSAVYLCASSLDGQGHEKLFFGSGTQLSVL.

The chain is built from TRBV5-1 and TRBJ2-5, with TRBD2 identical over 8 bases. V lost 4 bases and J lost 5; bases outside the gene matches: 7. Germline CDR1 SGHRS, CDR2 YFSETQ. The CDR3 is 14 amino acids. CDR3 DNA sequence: TGCGCCAGCAGCCTGGTCAGCGGGAGTGAGACCCAGTACTTC. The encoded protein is CASSLVSGSETQYF.

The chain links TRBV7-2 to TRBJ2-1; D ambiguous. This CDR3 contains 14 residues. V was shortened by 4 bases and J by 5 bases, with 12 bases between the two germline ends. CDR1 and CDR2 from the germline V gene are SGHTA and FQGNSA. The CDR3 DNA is TGTGCCAGCAGCTGGCTTGAGGCAAACAATGAGCAGTTCTTC. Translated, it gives CASSWLEANNEQFF.

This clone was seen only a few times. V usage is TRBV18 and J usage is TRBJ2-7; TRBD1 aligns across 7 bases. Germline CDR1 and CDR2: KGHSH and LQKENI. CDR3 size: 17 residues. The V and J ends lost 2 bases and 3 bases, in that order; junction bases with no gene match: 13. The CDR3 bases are TGTGCCAGCTCACCAAGACCGGCGGCAGGGGGTGTCTACGAGCAGTACTTC. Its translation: CASSPRPAAGGVYEQYF.

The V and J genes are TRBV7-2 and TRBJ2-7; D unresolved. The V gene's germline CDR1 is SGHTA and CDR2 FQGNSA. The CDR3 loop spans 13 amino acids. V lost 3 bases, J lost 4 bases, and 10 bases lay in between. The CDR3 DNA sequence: TGTGCCAGCAGCTTCTCTCAGGATTACGAGCAGTACTTC. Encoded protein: CASSFSQDYEQYF.

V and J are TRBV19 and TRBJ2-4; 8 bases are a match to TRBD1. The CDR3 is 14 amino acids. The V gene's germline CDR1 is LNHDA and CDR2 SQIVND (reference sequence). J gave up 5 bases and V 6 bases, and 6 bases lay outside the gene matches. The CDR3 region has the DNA TGTGCCAGTAGGTGGCAGGGGGCGGAAAACATTCAGTACTTC. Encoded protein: CASRWQGAENIQYF.

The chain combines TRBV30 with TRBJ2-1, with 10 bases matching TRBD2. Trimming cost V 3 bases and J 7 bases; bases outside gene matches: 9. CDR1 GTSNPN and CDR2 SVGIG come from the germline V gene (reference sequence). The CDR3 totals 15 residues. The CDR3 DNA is TGTGCCTGGAGCTGGAGGGGACTAGCGTTGAATGAGCAGTTCTTC. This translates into CAWSWRGLALNEQFF.

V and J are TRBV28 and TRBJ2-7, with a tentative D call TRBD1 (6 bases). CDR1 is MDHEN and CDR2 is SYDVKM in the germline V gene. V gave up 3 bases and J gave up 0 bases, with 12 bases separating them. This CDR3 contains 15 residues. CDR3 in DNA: TGTGCCAGCAGTTTCGGACAGCCTGGCTCCTACGAGCAGTACTTC. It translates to CASSFGQPGSYEQYF.

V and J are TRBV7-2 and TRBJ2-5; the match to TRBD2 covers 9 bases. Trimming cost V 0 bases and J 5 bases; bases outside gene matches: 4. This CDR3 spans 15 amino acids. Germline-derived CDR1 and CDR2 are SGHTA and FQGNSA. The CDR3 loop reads CASSLAAGGMETQYF. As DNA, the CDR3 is TGTGCCAGCAGCTTAGCTGCGGGGGGGATGGAGACCCAGTACTTC. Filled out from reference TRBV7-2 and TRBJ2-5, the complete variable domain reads GAGVSQSPSNKVTEKGKDVELRCDPISGHTALYWYRQSLGQGLEFLIYFQGNSAPDKSGLPSDRFSAERTGGSVSTLTIQRTQQEDSAVYLCASSLAAGGMETQYFGPGTRLLVL.

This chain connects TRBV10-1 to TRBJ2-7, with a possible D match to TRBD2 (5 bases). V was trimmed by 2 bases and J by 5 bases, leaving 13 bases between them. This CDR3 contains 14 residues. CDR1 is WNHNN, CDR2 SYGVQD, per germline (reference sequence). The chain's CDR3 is CASSEDGARDEQYF. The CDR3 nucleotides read TGCGCCAGCAGTGAGGACGGCGCGCGGGACGAGCAGTACTTC.

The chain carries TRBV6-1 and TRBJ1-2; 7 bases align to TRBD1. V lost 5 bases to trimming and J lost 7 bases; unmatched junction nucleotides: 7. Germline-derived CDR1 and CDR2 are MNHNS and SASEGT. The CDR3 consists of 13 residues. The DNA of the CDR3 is TGTGCCAGCAGTCTACGGACAGGTCGTGGCTACACCTTC. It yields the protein CASSLRTGRGYTF.

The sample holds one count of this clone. CDR3 bases: TGTGCCAGCAGTAGGACACTGAGCACAGATACGCAGTATTTT. Its translation: CASSRTLSTDTQYF. V and J are TRBV6-1 and TRBJ2-3; possibly TRBD1 for D (5 bases). The CDR3 sequence is 14 residues long. Germline CDR1 reads MNHNS; CDR2 reads SASEGT. Trimming took off 5 bases at V and 0 bases at J, with 9 bases between the two ends.

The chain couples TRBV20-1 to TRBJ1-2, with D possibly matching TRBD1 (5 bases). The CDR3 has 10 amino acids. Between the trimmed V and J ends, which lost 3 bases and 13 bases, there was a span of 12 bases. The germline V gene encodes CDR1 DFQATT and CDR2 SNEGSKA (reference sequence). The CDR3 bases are TGCAGTGCTAGGATAGGGGCGGTCACCTTC. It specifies CSARIGAVTF.

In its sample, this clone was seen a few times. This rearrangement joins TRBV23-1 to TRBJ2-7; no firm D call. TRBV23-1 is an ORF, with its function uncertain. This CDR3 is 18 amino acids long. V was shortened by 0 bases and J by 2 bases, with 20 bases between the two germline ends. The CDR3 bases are TGCGCCAGCAGTCAATCGTGGCGGAGACTCGGAGCCGCCTACGAGCAGTACTTC. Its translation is CASSQSWRRLGAAYEQYF.